This T cell receptor beta chain was found in a study of blood T cell repertoires in COVID-19. Across the study: Donors in the United States, Italy and Spain gave samples during acute or convalescent COVID-19. Sources were T cells, B-cell-depleted T cells, or PBMCs; the material itself was cDNA or gDNA.

Per the original methods: How many nucleated cells were present was estimated from reference gene primer amplification. Data came from immunoSEQ multiplex PCR; TCRdb stores just in-frame clones and leaves some out. V and J calls and clone size are copied from that table; D and trimming were computed from the DNA. The profile shows 300,000 to 400,000 clones, around nine tenths of them singletons. During active infection, Seattle patients enrolled and were then monitored through disease. Trimming took off 3 bases at V and 4 bases at J, with 18 bases between the two ends. The CDR3 has 15 residues. Germline V gene lookup returns CDR1 GTSNPN and CDR2 SVGIG (reference sequence).

The clonotype originates from a woman in her sixties or seventies with COVID-19, enrolled during active disease. The chain joins TRBV30 to TRBJ1-1; a possible D gene is TRBD1 (5 bases). Sequencing input: peripheral blood. DNA for the CDR3: TGTGCCTGGAGGCAATCCTCTTCCGGGGGCACTGAAGCTTTCTTT. Translation gives CAWRQSSSGGTEAFF.